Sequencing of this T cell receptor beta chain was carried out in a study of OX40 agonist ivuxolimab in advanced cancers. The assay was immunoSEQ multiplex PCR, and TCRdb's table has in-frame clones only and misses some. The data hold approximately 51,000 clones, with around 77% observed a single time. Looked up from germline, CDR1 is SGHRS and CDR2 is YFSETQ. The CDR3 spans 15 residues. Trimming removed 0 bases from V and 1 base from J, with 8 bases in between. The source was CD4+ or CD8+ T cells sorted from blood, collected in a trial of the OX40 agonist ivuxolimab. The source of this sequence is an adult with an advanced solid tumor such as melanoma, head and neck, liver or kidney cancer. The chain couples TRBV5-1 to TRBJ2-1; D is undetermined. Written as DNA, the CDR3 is TGCGCCAGCAGCTTGGTGCCTGGGTCCTACAATGAGCAGTTCTTC. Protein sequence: CASSLVPGSYNEQFF. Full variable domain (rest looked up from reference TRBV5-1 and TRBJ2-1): KAGVTQTPRYLIKTRGQQVTLSCSPISGHRSVSWYQQTPGQGLQFLFEYFSETQRNKGNFPGRFSGRQFSNSRSEMNVSTLELGDSALYLCASSLVPGSYNEQFFGPGTRLTVL.